The next 21 T cell receptor beta chains were all read from a single sample in a study of cytomegalovirus exposure and HLA in healthy donors. The PCR was carried out with 60 Vbeta primers and 13 Jbeta primers. Measured with immunoSEQ multiplex PCR; TCRdb has only the in-frame clones, and not every one. The table lists about 150,000 clones, roughly 80% of them singletons. Material: PBMCs. The receptors shown here come from a woman aged 40 to 50 in good health and CMV-seronegative.

J is TRBJ2-7 and V is TRBV6-5; perhaps TRBD2 as D (6 bases). Germline V lookup: CDR1 MNHEY, CDR2 SVGAGI. CDR3 length: 9 residues. V was pared by 11 bases and J by 7 bases, with 9 bases between. CDR3 DNA sequence: TGTGCCGGAGGGGAGGAGCAGTACTTC. Translated: CAGGEEQYF.

The chain joins TRBV5-6 to TRBJ2-1; D is unclear. The CDR3 covers 17 residues. CDR1 SGHDT and CDR2 YYEEEE come from the germline V gene. Trimming took 2 bases from V and 5 from J, leaving 20 bases between them. CDR3 in DNA: TGTGCCAGCAGCTTTAACCGGGTCTTAAGGAGTCACAATGAGCAGTTCTTC. Its protein is CASSFNRVLRSHNEQFF.

This chain joins TRBV5-1 and TRBJ2-7, with D possibly matching TRBD2 (5 bases). In germline, CDR1 is SGHRS, CDR2 YFSETQ. V was trimmed by 2 bases and J by 5 bases, leaving 17 bases between them. The CDR3 spans 15 residues. Here the CDR3 reads CASSLPVDLGDEQYF. Here the CDR3 DNA reads TGCGCCAGCAGCTTACCGGTCGACTTGGGAGACGAGCAGTACTTC.

The chain is built from TRBV5-6 and TRBJ2-7, with no clear D. The CDR3 contains 11 residues. Trimming removed 4 bases from V and 4 bases from J, with 6 bases in between. CDR1 is SGHDT, CDR2 YYEEEE, per germline. The CDR3, as DNA: TGTGCCAGCAGCCTCCAGTACGAGCAGTACTTC. This codes for CASSLQYEQYF.

The V and J genes are TRBV5-6 and TRBJ2-5; TRBD2 matches 7 bases. The CDR3 sequence is 14 residues long. Germline CDR1 reads SGHDT; CDR2 reads YYEEEE. V was pared by 0 bases and J by 4 bases, with 3 bases of the junction left unmatched. CDR3 DNA sequence: TGTGCCAGCAGCTTGGTACCGGGGGGAGAGACCCAGTACTTC. It yields the protein CASSLVPGGETQYF.

The chain links TRBV29-1 to TRBJ2-1; TRBD1 aligns across 9 bases. The CDR3 contains 14 residues. Trimming cost V 8 bases and J 4 bases; bases outside gene matches: 9. Per germline, CDR1 SQVTM and CDR2 ANQGSEA. The CDR3, as DNA: TGCAGCATCTTAACAGGGGGCGCTTACAATGAGCAGTTCTTC. It yields the protein CSILTGGAYNEQFF.

The chain's CDR3 is CASSSFGGGNEKLFF. The CDR3 DNA sequence: TGTGCCAGCAGCTCGTTTGGGGGGGGGAATGAAAAACTGTTTTTT. V usage is TRBV7-2 and J usage is TRBJ1-4, with D possibly being TRBD1 (5 bases). The germline CDR1 and CDR2 sequences are SGHTA and FQGNSA. The germline V and J ends were trimmed by 4 bases and 5 bases, with 14 bases remaining between them. This CDR3 contains 15 residues.

The chain combines TRBV27 with TRBJ2-4; D is ambiguous. Germline-derived CDR1 and CDR2 are MNHEY and SMNVEV (reference sequence). The CDR3 covers 14 residues. V dropped 8 bases and J dropped 8 bases, with 19 bases sitting between them. DNA for the CDR3: TGTGCCAGCGCCTGGCAGGATGGCCTTGACATTCAGTACTTC. As protein: CASAWQDGLDIQYF.

This chain uses TRBV30 with TRBJ2-7; 12 bases map to TRBD2. V gave up 3 bases and J gave up 3 bases; unmatched junction bases: 3. The CDR3 has 14 residues. Germline CDR1 is GTSNPN and CDR2 is SVGIG (reference sequence). The CDR3: CAWSRLAGVYEQYF. The CDR3 nucleotides are TGTGCCTGGAGCCGACTAGCGGGAGTCTACGAGCAGTACTTC. The variable domain in full, with the rest retrieved from reference TRBV30 and TRBJ2-7, is SQTIHQWPATLVQPVGSPLSLECTVEGTSNPNLYWYRQAAGRGLQLLFYSVGIGQISSEVPQNLSASRPQDRQFILSSKKLLLSDSGFYLCAWSRLAGVYEQYFGPGTRLTVT.

This rearrangement joins TRBV5-6 to TRBJ2-3; a possible D gene is TRBD1 (6 bases). The CDR3 covers 15 residues. V dropped 0 bases and J dropped 2 bases, with 10 bases sitting between them. Germline V gene data show CDR1 as SGHDT and CDR2 as YYEEEE. The CDR3 reads CASSLVQGITDTQYF. CDR3 sequence (DNA): TGTGCCAGCAGCTTGGTTCAGGGGATCACAGATACGCAGTATTTT.

The chain uses TRBV29-1 and TRBJ2-7; 8 bases match TRBD1. The V and J ends lost 7 bases and 5 bases, in that order; junction bases with no gene match: 7. The CDR3 is 12 residues long. CDR1 is SQVTM, CDR2 ANQGSEA, per germline. The CDR3 sequence is CSARGQGHEQYF. The CDR3 region has the DNA TGCAGCGCGAGAGGACAGGGCCACGAGCAGTACTTC.

The chain carries TRBV7-9 and TRBJ1-6; the D gene is possibly TRBD1 (6 bases). The V gene lost 8 bases and the J gene lost 8 bases, with 13 bases spanning the gap. This CDR3 contains 13 residues. CDR1 is SEHNR, CDR2 FQNEAQ, per germline (reference sequence). DNA for the CDR3: TGTGCCAGCGGCGAACAGGGTGATTCACCCCTCCACTTT. Translation gives CASGEQGDSPLHF.

The CDR3, as DNA: TGTGCCAGCAGCTTTTGGCGGGGAAGAACAGATACGCAGTATTTT. The encoded protein is CASSFWRGRTDTQYF. The genes are TRBV5-6 and TRBJ2-3, with D tentatively TRBD2 (6 bases). Per the germline V gene, CDR1 is SGHDT and CDR2 is YYEEEE. The CDR3 is 15 residues long. Trimming left V 2 bases short and J 3 bases short, with 13 bases between.

The chain employs TRBV27 and TRBJ1-5, with D possibly being TRBD1 (5 bases). Germline V gene lookup returns CDR1 MNHEY and CDR2 SMNVEV (reference sequence). This CDR3 is 16 amino acids long. V was trimmed by 5 bases and J by 2 bases, leaving 16 bases between them. The CDR3 DNA follows: TGTGCCAGCAGTCTTTTCGGGGGGTCGGGCAATCAGCCCCAGCATTTT. It encodes CASSLFGGSGNQPQHF.

The V and J genes are TRBV7-8 and TRBJ2-7, with TRBD2 identical over 7 bases. Per the germline V gene, CDR1 is SGHVS and CDR2 is FQNEAQ. J gave up 2 bases and V 0 bases, and 7 bases lay outside the gene matches. This CDR3 contains 16 residues. DNA for the CDR3: TGTGCCAGCAGCTTAGCGGGGCCTAGCGGCACCTACGAGCAGTACTTC. It encodes CASSLAGPSGTYEQYF.

This rearrangement joins TRBV5-1 to TRBJ2-5; TRBD2 aligns across 11 bases. Germline lookup yields CDR1 SGHRS and CDR2 YFSETQ. V lost 4 bases to trimming and J lost 3 bases; unmatched junction nucleotides: 2. CDR3 length equals 14 residues. Here the CDR3 DNA reads TGCGCCAGCAGCCCGACTAGCGGGAAAGAGACCCAGTACTTC. Residues: CASSPTSGKETQYF.

V usage is TRBV5-1 and J usage is TRBJ2-5; tentative D call: TRBD2 (5 bases). Germline lookup yields CDR1 SGHRS and CDR2 YFSETQ. The CDR3 extends over 15 amino acids. V shed 7 bases and J shed 2 bases, with 18 bases lying between them. The CDR3 sequence: CASSPTQPGQETQYF. The DNA of the CDR3 is TGCGCCAGCTCCCCCACGCAGCCGGGGCAAGAGACCCAGTACTTC.

The chain uses TRBV5-1 and TRBJ2-7; a possible D gene is TRBD1 (5 bases). Trimming shortened V by 0 bases and J by 2 bases, and 9 bases separated the two germline ends. The germline V gene has CDR1 SGHRS and CDR2 YFSETQ. This CDR3 has 14 residues. CDR3 amino acids: CASSLEGRAYEQYF. Written as DNA, the CDR3 is TGCGCCAGCAGCTTGGAGGGCAGGGCCTACGAGCAGTACTTC.

CDR3 protein: CASSDSSNQPQHF. CDR3 DNA sequence: TGTGCCAGCAGCGACAGTAGCAATCAGCCCCAGCATTTT. The chain recombines TRBV6-6 with TRBJ1-5; D might be TRBD1 (5 bases). The V gene lost 6 bases and the J gene lost 0 bases, with 6 bases spanning the gap. The germline V gene encodes CDR1 MNHNY and CDR2 SVGAGI (reference sequence). The CDR3 loop spans 13 amino acids.

The V and J genes are TRBV4-2 and TRBJ2-7; 10 nucleotides align to TRBD2. The CDR3 runs to 18 residues. V was pared by 0 bases and J by 4 bases, with 12 bases of the junction left unmatched. Germline V lookup: CDR1 LGHNA, CDR2 YNFKEQ. CDR3 sequence reads: CASSQDLSVAGGIYEQYF. In nucleotides, the CDR3 is TGTGCCAGCAGCCAAGATTTATCCGTAGCGGGGGGTATTTACGAGCAGTACTTC.

The J gene is TRBJ1-2, the V gene TRBV5-4; 7 positions match TRBD1. This CDR3 has 14 amino acids. Looked up from germline, CDR1 is SGHNT and CDR2 is YYREEE (reference sequence). V was clipped by 0 bases and J by 7 bases; unmatched bases: 6. DNA of the CDR3: TGTGCCAGCAGCTTGGATAGGGGGCAGGTTGGCTACACCTTC. Its protein is CASSLDRGQVGYTF.